The 26 T cell receptor beta chains in this list originate from one sample, sequenced in a study of blood T cell repertoires in COVID-19. Sequenced by immunoSEQ multiplex PCR; TCRdb stores in-frame clones only, minus some. The data contain around 320,000 clones, 85% of them seen just once; the ten biggest clones take up approximately 7.5%. The sequencing sample was made of peripheral blood. These TCRs come from a human donor in a cohort sampled during active COVID-19.

The chain couples TRBV5-1 to TRBJ1-3; the match to TRBD1 covers 9 bases. There are 16 residues in the CDR3. V was clipped by 5 bases and J by 0 bases; unmatched bases: 6. The V gene's germline CDR1 is SGHRS and CDR2 YFSETQ. The CDR3 loop reads CASSPGQGLSGNTIYF. The CDR3, as DNA: TGCGCCAGCAGTCCGGGACAGGGCCTCTCTGGAAACACCATATATTTT.

The chain recombines TRBV18 with TRBJ1-2, with 8 bases matching TRBD1. The V and J ends lost 4 bases and 7 bases, in that order; junction bases with no gene match: 14. Germline values: CDR1 KGHSH, CDR2 LQKENI. This CDR3 is built from 16 residues. Here the CDR3 DNA reads TGTGCCAGCTCACGAACTGGGACAGGTCTCTGGTCTGGCTACACCTTC. It is translated as CASSRTGTGLWSGYTF.

This clone was detected only once. This chain's CDR3 is CASSAGGSYEQYF. CDR3 bases: TGCGCCAGCAGTGCGGGCGGGTCCTACGAGCAGTACTTC. This rearrangement joins TRBV10-1 to TRBJ2-7; D perhaps matches TRBD2 (5 bases). CDR1 WNHNN and CDR2 SYGVQD come from the germline V gene (reference sequence). This CDR3 is built from 13 residues. V lost 4 bases to trimming and J lost 1 base, with 8 bases between them.

V is TRBV9 and J is TRBJ1-2; a weak D match, TRBD1 (6 bases). CDR3 length: 17 amino acids. From germline, CDR1 is SGDLS and CDR2 YYNGEE. Trimming took 2 bases from V and 4 from J, leaving 21 bases between them. The CDR3 loop is CASSVPLGPRGRYGYTF. DNA for the CDR3: TGTGCCAGCAGCGTCCCACTCGGCCCCAGGGGACGCTATGGCTACACCTTC.

This sequence joins TRBV5-6 and TRBJ2-5; TRBD2 matches 13 bases. Germline V lookup: CDR1 SGHDT, CDR2 YYEEEE. The CDR3 runs 15 residues. V lost 2 bases to trimming and J lost 4 bases; unmatched junction nucleotides: 2. The CDR3 loop is CASSFRLAGGETQYF. The CDR3 DNA reads as TGTGCCAGCAGCTTCCGACTAGCGGGGGGAGAGACCCAGTACTTC.

This chain joins TRBV5-5 and TRBJ2-2; 7 positions agree with TRBD2. V was clipped by 10 bases and J by 6 bases; unmatched bases: 12. The CDR3 length is 14 residues. Per germline, CDR1 SGHKS and CDR2 YYEKEE (reference sequence). CDR3 DNA: TGTGCCGGCCGAAGCGGGATTGTGTCCGGGGAGCTGTTTTTT. Its translation is CAGRSGIVSGELFF.

DNA for the CDR3: TGTGCCAGCTCACTTGGACAGGGTTCCTACAATGAGCAGTTCTTC. Its translation is CASSLGQGSYNEQFF. The chain is built from TRBV18 and TRBJ2-1; 8 nucleotides align to TRBD1. CDR3 length: 15 residues. V was pared by 4 bases and J by 1 base, with 3 bases of the junction left unmatched. CDR1 is KGHSH and CDR2 is LQKENI in the germline V gene. The full variable domain, completed using reference TRBV18 and TRBJ2-1, is NAGVMQNPRHLVRRRGQEARLRCSPMKGHSHVYWYRQLPEEGLKFMVYLQKENIIDESGMPKERFSAEFPKEGPSILRIQQVVRGDSAAYFCASSLGQGSYNEQFFGPGTRLTVL.

The chain uses TRBV6-1 and TRBJ1-3; no firm D call. The V end was cut by 1 base, the J end by 1 base, with 14 bases between. This CDR3 has 17 amino acids. The germline CDR1 and CDR2 sequences are MNHNS and SASEGT. The CDR3: CASSEEWRVRSGNTIYF. The CDR3 nucleotides are TGTGCCAGCAGTGAAGAATGGAGGGTGAGATCTGGAAACACCATATATTTT.

Concerning this clone itself: Other DNA sequences within the sample encode an identical CDR3. The CDR3: CSVVRGNTEAFF. The CDR3 DNA is TGCAGCGTTGTTCGGGGGAACACTGAAGCTTTCTTT. V is TRBV29-1 and J is TRBJ1-1; D remains unclear. The CDR3 is 12 residues long. Looked up from germline, CDR1 is SQVTM and CDR2 is ANQGSEA. V was pared by 4 bases and J by 1 base, with 7 bases between.

A word on this clone: Other DNA sequences of this sample code for an identical CDR3. CDR3 loop: CASSLARQGNTEAFF. The CDR3 nucleotides are TGCGCCAGCAGCTTGGCGCGACAGGGTAACACTGAAGCTTTCTTT. The chain combines TRBV5-1 with TRBJ1-1; TRBD1 matches at 7 bases. Per germline, CDR1 SGHRS and CDR2 YFSETQ. The V gene end was trimmed by 0 bases and the J gene end by 2 bases; junction bases not matched to a gene: 4. This CDR3 has 15 residues.

CDR3 bases: TGCAGTGCTCGGAGTGACTATGGCTACACCTTC. Amino acids: CSARSDYGYTF. The chain uses TRBV20-1 and TRBJ1-2; D unclear. The V end was cut by 5 bases, the J end by 3 bases, with 7 bases between. Germline V gene data show CDR1 as DFQATT and CDR2 as SNEGSKA (reference sequence). The CDR3 runs to 11 residues.

The V gene is TRBV6-1, the J gene TRBJ1-1; D is unresolved. This CDR3 has 14 amino acids. Germline V gene sequence: CDR1 MNHNS, CDR2 SASEGT. V lost 3 bases, J lost 0 bases, and 8 bases lay in between. As DNA, the CDR3 is TGTGCCAGCAGTGACCGGGGTATGAACACTGAAGCTTTCTTT. It encodes CASSDRGMNTEAFF.

The chain is built from TRBV5-8 and TRBJ2-3; perhaps TRBD2 as D (5 bases). V was cut by 2 bases and J by 3 bases, with 10 bases left in between. The CDR3 consists of 14 residues. CDR1 SGHTS and CDR2 YDEGEE come from the germline V gene. The CDR3 reads CASSFGLLTDTQYF. CDR3 in DNA: TGTGCCAGCAGCTTTGGACTGCTAACAGATACGCAGTATTTT.

The chain couples TRBV12-5 to TRBJ2-6; D is perhaps TRBD2 (6 bases). In germline, CDR1 is LGHNT, CDR2 FRNRAP. This CDR3 contains 18 residues. Trimming took 6 bases from V and 1 from J, leaving 19 bases between them. CDR3 protein: CASGARGDSASGANVLTF. As DNA, the CDR3 is TGTGCTAGTGGGGCCCGCGGGGATTCGGCTTCTGGGGCCAACGTCCTGACTTTC.

V is TRBV5-6 and J is TRBJ1-2, with TRBD1 matching over 9 bases. The germline V gene has CDR1 SGHDT and CDR2 YYEEEE. Trimming cost V 1 base and J 2 bases; bases outside gene matches: 9. This CDR3 contains 17 residues. The CDR3 is CASSLPGQGPLNYGYTF. The CDR3 region has the DNA TGTGCCAGCAGCTTGCCGGGACAGGGTCCCTTAAACTATGGCTACACCTTC.

This clone has just a few counts. CDR3 sequence (DNA): TGTGCCAGCTCACCCGACATGAACACTGAAGCTTTCTTT. Protein sequence: CASSPDMNTEAFF. The rearrangement links TRBV18 to TRBJ1-1; D uncertain. Germline V CDR1 and CDR2: KGHSH, LQKENI. The ends were cut back, 3 bases at V and 0 bases at J, with 5 bases in the middle. The CDR3 spans 13 residues.

V is TRBV5-4 and J is TRBJ2-7; 8 bases align to TRBD1. Germline lookup yields CDR1 SGHNT and CDR2 YYREEE (reference sequence). Trimming took 4 bases from V and 3 from J; bases not matched to a gene: 6. CDR3 size: 14 residues. The CDR3 region is CASSPRDRHYEQYF. The CDR3 nucleotides read TGTGCCAGCAGCCCCCGGGACAGGCACTACGAGCAGTACTTC.

The V and J genes are TRBV24-1 and TRBJ2-4; the D gene is possibly TRBD2 (5 bases). Trimming took 4 bases from V and 2 from J, leaving 17 bases between them. From germline, CDR1 is KGHDR and CDR2 SFDVKD. The CDR3 has 17 amino acids. Here the CDR3 DNA reads TGTGCCACCAGTGAATCTCCGGGGATCAGGACCAAAAACATTCAGTACTTC. It yields the protein CATSESPGIRTKNIQYF.

This clone has just one count. The chain employs TRBV12-1 and TRBJ2-5; the table's D call TRBD2 went unverified against the DNA. TRBV12-1 is a pseudogene locus. The CDR3 sequence is 12 residues long. The CDR3: CASSATNCTQYF. The DNA for the CDR3 is TGTGCCAGCAGCGCGACTAACTGCACCCAGTACTTC.

The chain links TRBV6-5 to TRBJ1-1; D unclear. This CDR3 spans 14 amino acids. In germline, CDR1 is MNHEY, CDR2 SVGAGI. V was cut by 6 bases and J by 2 bases, with 13 bases left in between. CDR3 nucleotide sequence: TGTGCCAGCAGGGATCCTACAGAAAACACTGAAGCTTTCTTT. Residues: CASRDPTENTEAFF.

This chain uses TRBV5-1 with TRBJ1-2, with D perhaps matching TRBD1 (6 bases). Germline values: CDR1 SGHRS, CDR2 YFSETQ. Trimming left V 4 bases short and J 4 bases short, with 14 bases between. The CDR3 has 14 residues. The CDR3 DNA follows: TGCGCCAGCAGCCTGGGGACACAAGGCTATGGCTACACCTTC. Translation gives CASSLGTQGYGYTF.

This CDR3 reads CASSYERGRAGELFF. In DNA, the CDR3 is TGTGCCAGCAGTTACGAAAGGGGGCGAGCCGGGGAGCTGTTTTTT. This chain joins TRBV6-5 and TRBJ2-2, with 7 bases that match TRBD1. Germline V gene lookup returns CDR1 MNHEY and CDR2 SVGAGI. CDR3 length: 15 amino acids. V shed 2 bases, J shed 6 bases, and the junction held 6 bases outside the gene matches.

Only a few counts were recorded for this clone. The V and J genes are TRBV19 and TRBJ2-7, with 11 bases matching TRBD1. Germline CDR1 is LNHDA and CDR2 is SQIVND (reference sequence). This CDR3 region has 15 residues. Germline trimming cut 7 bases from V and 4 bases from J; bases unmatched to any gene: 9. The CDR3 region has the DNA TGTGCCAGTAAGAGGGACGGGACAGGGGGTTACGAGCAGTACTTC. It yields the protein CASKRDGTGGYEQYF.

V gene TRBV29-1 combines with J gene TRBJ2-2; 9 bases map to TRBD1. With V trimmed by 4 bases and J by 6 bases, 6 bases remained unmatched. There are 14 residues in the CDR3. CDR1 is SQVTM, CDR2 ANQGSEA, per germline. CDR3 in DNA: TGCAGCGTTGTAGGGGACAGGGCGTCCGGGGAGCTGTTTTTT. Amino acid sequence: CSVVGDRASGELFF.

This clone was seen a handful of times. J is TRBJ1-5 and V is TRBV19; D is uncertain. Germline assignment: CDR1 LNHDA and CDR2 SQIVND (reference sequence). CDR3 length: 13 amino acids. V gave up 7 bases and J gave up 4 bases, with 11 bases separating them. CDR3: CASNLWENQPQHF. In DNA form, the CDR3 reads TGTGCCAGTAATCTATGGGAGAATCAGCCCCAGCATTTT.

CDR3 residues: CASVSEAETQYF. CDR3 nucleotide sequence: TGTGCCAGCGTTTCTGAGGCGGAGACCCAGTACTTC. The chain has TRBV11-2 and TRBJ2-5; D uncertain. CDR1 is SGHAT and CDR2 is FQNNGV in the germline V gene. CDR3 length: 12 amino acids. The V end lost 8 bases, the J end lost 5 bases, and 12 bases lay between the germline ends.